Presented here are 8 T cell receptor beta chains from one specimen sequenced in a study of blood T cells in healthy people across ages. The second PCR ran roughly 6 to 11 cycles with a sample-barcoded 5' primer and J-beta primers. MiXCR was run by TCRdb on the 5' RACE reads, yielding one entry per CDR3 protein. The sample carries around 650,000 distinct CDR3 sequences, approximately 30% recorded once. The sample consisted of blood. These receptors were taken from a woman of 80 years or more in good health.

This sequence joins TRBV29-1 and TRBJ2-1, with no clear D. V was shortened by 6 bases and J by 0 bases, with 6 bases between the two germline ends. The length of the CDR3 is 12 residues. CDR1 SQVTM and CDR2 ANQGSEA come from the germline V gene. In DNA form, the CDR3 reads TGCAGCGTGACCAGCTCCTACAATGAGCAGTTCTTC. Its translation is CSVTSSYNEQFF.

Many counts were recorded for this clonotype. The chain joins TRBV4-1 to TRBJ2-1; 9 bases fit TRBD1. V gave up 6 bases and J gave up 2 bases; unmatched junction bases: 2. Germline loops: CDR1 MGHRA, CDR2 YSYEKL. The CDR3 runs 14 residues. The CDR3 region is CASSRQGAYNEQFF. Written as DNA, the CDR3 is TGCGCCAGCAGTCGACAGGGGGCCTACAATGAGCAGTTCTTC.

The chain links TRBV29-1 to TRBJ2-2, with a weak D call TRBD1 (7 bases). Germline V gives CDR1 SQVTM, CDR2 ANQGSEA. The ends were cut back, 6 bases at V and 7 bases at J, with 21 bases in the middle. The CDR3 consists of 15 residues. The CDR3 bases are TGCAGCGTGAGCTCTCCGGGGGACAGAGGCGGGGAGCTGTTTTTT. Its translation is CSVSSPGDRGGELFF.

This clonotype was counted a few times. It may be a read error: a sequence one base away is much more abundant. The CDR3 bases are TGCAGTGCTAACGGACAGGGGATGGGTCGGCCCCAGCATTTT. Translated, it gives CSANGQGMGRPQHF. The gene calls are TRBV20-1 and TRBJ1-5; 9 nucleotides agree with TRBD1. The V segment lost 4 bases and the J segment 9 bases; nucleotides outside the gene matches: 10. Germline V gives CDR1 DFQATT, CDR2 SNEGSKA (reference sequence). This CDR3 region has 14 residues.

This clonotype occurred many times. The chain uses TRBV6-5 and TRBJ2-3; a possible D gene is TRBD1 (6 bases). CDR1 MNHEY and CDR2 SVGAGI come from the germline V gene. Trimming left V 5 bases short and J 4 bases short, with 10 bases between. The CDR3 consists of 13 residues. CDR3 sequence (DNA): TGTGCCAGCAGTAACAGGGACGCAGATACGCAGTATTTT. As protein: CASSNRDADTQYF.

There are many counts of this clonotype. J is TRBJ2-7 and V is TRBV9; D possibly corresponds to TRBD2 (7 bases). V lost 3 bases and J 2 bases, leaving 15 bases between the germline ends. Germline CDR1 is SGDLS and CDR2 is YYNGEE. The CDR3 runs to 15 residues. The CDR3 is CASSEGGGRTYEQYF. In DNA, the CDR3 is TGTGCCAGCAGCGAGGGGGGGGGACGCACCTACGAGCAGTACTTC.

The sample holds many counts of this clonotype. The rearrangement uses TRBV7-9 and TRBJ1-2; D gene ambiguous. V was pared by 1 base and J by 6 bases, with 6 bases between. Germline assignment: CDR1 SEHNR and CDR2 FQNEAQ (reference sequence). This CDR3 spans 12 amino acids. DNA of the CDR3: TGTGCCAGCAGCTTAGTACTGGATGGCTACACCTTC. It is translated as CASSLVLDGYTF.

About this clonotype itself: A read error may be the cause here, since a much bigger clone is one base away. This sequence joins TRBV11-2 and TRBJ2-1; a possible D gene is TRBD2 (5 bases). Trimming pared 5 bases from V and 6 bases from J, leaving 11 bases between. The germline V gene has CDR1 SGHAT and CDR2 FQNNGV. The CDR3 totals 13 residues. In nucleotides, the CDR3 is TGTGCCAGCAGCAGCAAACGGGGCAATGAGCAGTTCTTC. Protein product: CASSSKRGNEQFF.